The 27 T cell receptor beta chains in this list originate from one sample, sequenced in a study of radiation and T cells in renal cell carcinoma. Stated treatment: 15 Gy SBRT to primary tumor, nephrectomy 4 weeks later. Profiled with immunoSEQ multiplex PCR; TCRdb holds only in-frame clones, not every one. The repertoire holds about 20,000 clones, with 40% to 55% as singletons. Sequenced material: tumor tissue, taken from a patient whose treatment included radiotherapy and nephrectomy. The receptors here all came from a woman between 45 and 65 years old with renal cell carcinoma.

About this clone: One base away lies a much larger clone, so this may be a sequencing read error. The chain uses TRBV5-4 and TRBJ2-1; possibly TRBD1 or TRBD2 for D (5 bases each). The CDR3 is made up of 12 amino acids. The V end was cut by 1 base, the J end by 7 bases, with 6 bases between. Germline values: CDR1 SGHNT, CDR2 YYREEE (reference sequence). CDR3 sequence: CASSLWGNEQFF. For the CDR3, the DNA is TGTGCCAGCAGCTTGTGGGGGAATGAGCAGTTCTTC.

The chain carries TRBV7-3 and TRBJ1-3; 8 bases agree with TRBD1. Germline values: CDR1 SGHTA, CDR2 FQGTGA. This CDR3 is 15 amino acids long. The trim removed 5 bases at V and 3 bases at J, leaving 6 bases unmatched. CDR3 region: CASSESGGYGNTIYF. In DNA form, the CDR3 reads TGTGCCAGCAGCGAGTCAGGGGGCTATGGAAACACCATATATTTT.

The chain couples TRBV13 to TRBJ1-1, with D unclear. Germline values: CDR1 PRHDT, CDR2 FYEKMQ (reference sequence). Trimming cost V 3 bases and J 7 bases, with 9 bases left between them. The CDR3 is 12 residues long. The CDR3 reads CASSFRQNEAFF. Written as DNA, the CDR3 is TGTGCCAGCAGCTTTCGGCAGAATGAAGCTTTCTTT.

This clone came up a few times. The rearrangement joins TRBV7-9 to TRBJ2-2, with 8 positions matching TRBD1. V gave up 4 bases and J gave up 7 bases; unmatched junction bases: 8. CDR3 size: 15 residues. Germline loops: CDR1 SEHNR, CDR2 FQNEAQ (reference sequence). The CDR3 bases are TGTGCCAGCAGCTCCGGACAGGGTTACTACGGGGAGCTGTTTTTT. Protein sequence: CASSSGQGYYGELFF.

This clone has only a few counts. The V and J genes are TRBV5-4 and TRBJ1-5; weak D call: TRBD1 (5 bases). This CDR3 comprises 15 residues. Germline lookup yields CDR1 SGHNT and CDR2 YYREEE (reference sequence). The V gene lost 0 bases and the J gene lost 2 bases, with 9 bases spanning the gap. CDR3 sequence reads: CASSLGGTRNQPQHF. CDR3 DNA: TGTGCCAGCAGCTTGGGCGGGACCCGCAATCAGCCCCAGCATTTT.

As for this clone: A far larger clone is one nucleotide away, so this likely arose from a read error. The genes are TRBV5-1 and TRBJ1-2; TRBD1 might be the D (5 bases). V lost 3 bases to trimming and J lost 6 bases, with 9 bases between them. The CDR3 loop spans 12 amino acids. CDR1 is SGHRS, CDR2 YFSETQ, per germline. CDR3 coding DNA: TGCGCCAGCAGCTCCGACAGACATGGCTACACCTTC. This encodes CASSSDRHGYTF.

This clone was observed a handful of times. The chain links TRBV2 to TRBJ1-5; D is ambiguous. The CDR3 spans 13 residues. Germline V gives CDR1 SNHLY, CDR2 FYNNEI. Between the trimmed V and J ends, which lost 5 bases and 7 bases, there was a span of 12 bases. Here the CDR3 DNA reads TGTGCCAGCAGTCTCGAGGGAGCACAGCCCCAGCATTTT. Its translation: CASSLEGAQPQHF.

This CDR3 is CASSSIGSSGNTIYF. As DNA, the CDR3 is TGCGCCAGCAGCTCAATAGGGAGCTCTGGAAACACCATATATTTT. The rearrangement links TRBV4-3 to TRBJ1-3; D ambiguous. In germline, CDR1 is LGHNA, CDR2 YSLEER. The CDR3 contains 15 residues. V lost 5 bases to trimming and J lost 0 bases, with 11 bases between them.

This clone was recorded a few times. The chain recombines TRBV13 with TRBJ1-2; 8 positions match TRBD1. CDR1 is PRHDT and CDR2 is FYEKMQ in the germline V gene (reference sequence). The CDR3 is 13 residues long. The junction had 1 base not matched to a gene; V was cut back by 5 bases and J by 2 bases. As DNA, the CDR3 is TGTGCCAGCAGCAGGACAGGGAACTATGGCTACACCTTC. It is translated as CASSRTGNYGYTF.

This clone was seen ten or more times. The same CDR3 arises from other DNA sequences in this sample as well. This chain's CDR3 is CASSQDIGSYEQYF. CDR3 sequence (DNA): TGCGCCAGCAGCCAAGACATAGGGTCCTACGAGCAGTACTTC. The V and J genes are TRBV4-1 and TRBJ2-7; unclear D gene. V lost 0 bases, J lost 1 base, and 7 bases lay in between. The CDR3 covers 14 residues. CDR1 is MGHRA and CDR2 is YSYEKL in the germline V gene.

This clone was picked up a small number of times. The chain links TRBV2 to TRBJ2-7; 11 bases agree with TRBD1. In germline, CDR1 is SNHLY, CDR2 FYNNEI. The ends lost 0 bases at V and 0 bases at J; junction bases unmatched: 1. This CDR3 comprises 16 residues. The CDR3 loop reads CASSEAGQGDSYEQYF. In DNA, the CDR3 is TGTGCCAGCAGTGAAGCGGGACAGGGGGACTCCTACGAGCAGTACTTC.

The sample holds a few counts of this clone. This sequence joins TRBV12-5 and TRBJ1-1; D is possibly TRBD1 (5 bases). V was pared by 5 bases and J by 9 bases, with 19 bases between. From germline, CDR1 is LGHNT and CDR2 FRNRAP. The CDR3 is 14 amino acids. The CDR3 DNA is TGTGCTAGTGGTAACACTACAGGAGATTTTAAAGCTTTCTTT. This codes for CASGNTTGDFKAFF.

V is TRBV29-1 and J is TRBJ1-4; D not certain. V lost 7 bases and J lost 8, with 20 bases in between. Germline-derived CDR1 and CDR2 are SQVTM and ANQGSEA. CDR3 size: 14 residues. As DNA, the CDR3 is TGCAGCGCCATTGAGAGTTTAAAGGGCGAAAAACTGTTTTTT. Encoded protein: CSAIESLKGEKLFF.

This clone was counted between two and nine times. The chain links TRBV7-9 to TRBJ2-2, with 9 bases lining up with TRBD1. The germline gives CDR1 SEHNR, CDR2 FQNEAQ (reference sequence). CDR3 size: 15 residues. V trimming: 3 bases; J trimming: 5 bases; junction bases outside the gene matches: 4. The CDR3: CASSFGDRATGELFF. The DNA for the CDR3 is TGTGCCAGCAGCTTCGGGGACAGGGCAACCGGGGAGCTGTTTTTT.

This chain connects TRBV5-1 to TRBJ1-2; possibly TRBD1 for D (6 bases). The length of the CDR3 is 15 residues. Trimming cost V 0 bases and J 5 bases, with 14 bases left between them. Germline V gene data show CDR1 as SGHRS and CDR2 as YFSETQ. For the CDR3, the DNA is TGCGCCAGCAGCTTGGCCGCTAGCCAGGGGTATGGCTACACCTTC. Translating gives CASSLAASQGYGYTF.

In this sample, this clone turned up a few times. The chain couples TRBV7-9 to TRBJ1-2; D is uncertain. CDR3 length: 12 amino acids. Germline values: CDR1 SEHNR, CDR2 FQNEAQ (reference sequence). Trimming cost V 5 bases and J 8 bases, with 12 bases left between them. CDR3 sequence reads: CASSPESRGYTF. The CDR3 nucleotides read TGTGCCAGCAGCCCGGAGAGCCGGGGCTACACCTTC.

The rearrangement links TRBV14 to TRBJ1-1; the D gene is possibly TRBD1 (5 bases). V shed 2 bases and J shed 7 bases, with 8 bases lying between them. The germline V gene has CDR1 SGHDN and CDR2 FVKESK. The CDR3 has 12 amino acids. CDR3 residues: CASSQSQGEAFF. Here the CDR3 DNA reads TGTGCCAGCAGCCAATCGCAGGGTGAAGCTTTCTTT.

The chain employs TRBV14 and TRBJ1-5; TRBD1 might be the D (6 bases). From germline, CDR1 is SGHDN and CDR2 FVKESK. The CDR3 has 18 amino acids. Trimming removed 2 bases from V and 7 bases from J, with 24 bases in between. DNA for the CDR3: TGTGCCAGCAGCCAACTCCTCTTGGGGGGCGCTCCCCAACAGCCCCAGCATTTT. This sequence encodes CASSQLLLGGAPQQPQHF.

The J gene is TRBJ2-7, the V gene TRBV2; 8 positions match TRBD1. The CDR3 runs 14 residues. Germline-derived CDR1 and CDR2 are SNHLY and FYNNEI. V lost 5 bases to trimming and J lost 3 bases; unmatched junction nucleotides: 6. The CDR3 loop is CASSSRQGYYEQYF. DNA of the CDR3: TGTGCCAGCAGTAGTAGACAGGGGTACTACGAGCAGTACTTC.

The rearrangement uses TRBV13 and TRBJ2-3; 12 bases line up with TRBD2. With 5 bases clipped from V and 6 bases from J, the junction kept 3 bases outside the gene matches. The CDR3 contains 14 residues. Germline loops: CDR1 PRHDT, CDR2 FYEKMQ (reference sequence). This CDR3 is CASSPGLAGDTQYF. In DNA form, the CDR3 reads TGTGCCAGCAGCCCAGGACTAGCGGGGGATACGCAGTATTTT.

DNA for the CDR3: TGCGCCAGCAGCCCTGAGGCGGGGAGGGTTAACTATGGCTACACCTTC. Its protein product is CASSPEAGRVNYGYTF. The rearrangement joins TRBV5-1 to TRBJ1-2; no clear D. From germline, CDR1 is SGHRS and CDR2 YFSETQ. This CDR3 has 16 residues. Trimming removed 4 bases at V and 1 base at J, with 17 bases between.

The gene calls are TRBV11-2 and TRBJ1-2; D not resolved. The CDR3 has 17 amino acids. V dropped 1 base and J dropped 0 bases, with 15 bases sitting between them. The germline gives CDR1 SGHAT, CDR2 FQNNGV. DNA of the CDR3: TGTGCCAGCAGCTTAGGTACCCTTCTCTCCTCTAACTATGGCTACACCTTC. The encoded protein is CASSLGTLLSSNYGYTF.

The chain couples TRBV4-1 to TRBJ1-2; no clear D. The length of the CDR3 is 15 residues. Germline-derived CDR1 and CDR2 are MGHRA and YSYEKL. V lost 1 base and J lost 0, with 9 bases in between. Here the CDR3 reads CASSQGRHPNYGYTF. CDR3 DNA: TGCGCCAGCAGCCAAGGCAGGCATCCTAACTATGGCTACACCTTC.

This clone has more than one count but fewer than ten. The chain joins TRBV10-3 to TRBJ1-3; maybe TRBD1 (5 bases). The CDR3 consists of 14 residues. V lost 11 bases, J lost 3 bases, and 17 bases lay in between. Germline CDR1 and CDR2: ENHRY and SYGVKD. CDR3 region: CAVSTARGGNTIYF. The CDR3 nucleotides are TGTGCCGTCTCGACAGCGAGGGGTGGAAACACCATATATTTT.

This clone was seen a handful of times. V is TRBV19 and J is TRBJ1-6; possible D gene TRBD1, 6 bases. CDR1 is LNHDA and CDR2 is SQIVND in the germline V gene (reference sequence). V dropped 6 bases and J dropped 9 bases, with 21 bases sitting between them. This CDR3 is built from 16 residues. CDR3 protein: CASSPSSAGGVSPLHF. DNA of the CDR3: TGTGCCAGTAGCCCCTCGTCGGCGGGGGGCGTTTCACCCCTCCACTTT.

This clone was counted ten times or more. The chain is built from TRBV5-5 and TRBJ2-1, with 8 bases identical to TRBD1. Germline assignment: CDR1 SGHKS and CDR2 YYEKEE (reference sequence). The CDR3 is 14 residues long. The V segment lost 4 bases and the J segment 7 bases; nucleotides outside the gene matches: 7. CDR3 DNA: TGTGCCAGCAGCCCCCGAACAGGGGGGAATGAGCAGTTCTTC. This encodes CASSPRTGGNEQFF.

The chain joins TRBV7-2 to TRBJ1-2, with 7 bases matching TRBD1. The germline V gene encodes CDR1 SGHTA and CDR2 FQGNSA. The CDR3 loop spans 15 amino acids. With V trimmed by 3 bases and J by 0 bases, 4 bases remained unmatched. The CDR3 sequence is CASSFSDRPNYGYTF. The CDR3 bases are TGTGCCAGCAGCTTTTCGGACAGGCCTAACTATGGCTACACCTTC.